One T cell receptor (beta chain) is described in this entry. Its antigen is unidentified. These data come from a study of cytomegalovirus exposure and HLA in healthy donors. Regarding the study as a whole: There were a few CMV-associated chains whose specificity for CMV antigens was confirmed in vitro. Information on immune exposure was restricted to one variable (CMV serostatus). Several top significant clusters appeared, in a later analysis, to be linked to common viral pathogens.

Both 60 Vbeta primers and 13 Jbeta primers went into the PCR. Measured with immunoSEQ multiplex PCR; TCRdb has only the in-frame clones, and not every one. The sample table sets out approximately 110,000 clones. Trimming cost V 3 bases and J 8 bases, with 13 bases left between them. The length of the CDR3 is 14 residues. Germline values: CDR1 LNHDA, CDR2 SQIVND (reference sequence). Sequences were obtained from PBMCs. This TCR was recovered from a man in his late teens or twenties in good health and CMV-seronegative. The chain is built from TRBV19 and TRBJ2-2; possibly TRBD1 for D (5 bases). The CDR3 DNA sequence: TGTGCCAGTAGTATTTATCAGGGATCTGGGGAGCTGTTTTTT. Residues: CASSIYQGSGELFF. Supplemented by reference TRBV19 and TRBJ2-2, the full variable domain reads DGGITQSPKYLFRKEGQNVTLSCEQNLNHDAMYWYRQDPGQGLRLIYYSQIVNDFQKGDIAEGYSVSREKKESFPLTVTSAQKNPTAFYLCASSIYQGSGELFFGEGSRLTVL.